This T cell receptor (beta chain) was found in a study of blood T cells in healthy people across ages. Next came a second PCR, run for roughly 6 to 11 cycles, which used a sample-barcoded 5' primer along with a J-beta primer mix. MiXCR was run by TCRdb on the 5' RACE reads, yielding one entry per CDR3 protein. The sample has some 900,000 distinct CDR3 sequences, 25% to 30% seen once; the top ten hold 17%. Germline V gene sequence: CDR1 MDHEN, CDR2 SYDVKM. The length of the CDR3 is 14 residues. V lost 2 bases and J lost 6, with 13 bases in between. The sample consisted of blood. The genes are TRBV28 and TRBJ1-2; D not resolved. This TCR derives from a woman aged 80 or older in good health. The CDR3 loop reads CASSLSHTLDGYTF. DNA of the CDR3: TGTGCCAGCAGTTTAAGCCATACGTTGGATGGCTACACCTTC.